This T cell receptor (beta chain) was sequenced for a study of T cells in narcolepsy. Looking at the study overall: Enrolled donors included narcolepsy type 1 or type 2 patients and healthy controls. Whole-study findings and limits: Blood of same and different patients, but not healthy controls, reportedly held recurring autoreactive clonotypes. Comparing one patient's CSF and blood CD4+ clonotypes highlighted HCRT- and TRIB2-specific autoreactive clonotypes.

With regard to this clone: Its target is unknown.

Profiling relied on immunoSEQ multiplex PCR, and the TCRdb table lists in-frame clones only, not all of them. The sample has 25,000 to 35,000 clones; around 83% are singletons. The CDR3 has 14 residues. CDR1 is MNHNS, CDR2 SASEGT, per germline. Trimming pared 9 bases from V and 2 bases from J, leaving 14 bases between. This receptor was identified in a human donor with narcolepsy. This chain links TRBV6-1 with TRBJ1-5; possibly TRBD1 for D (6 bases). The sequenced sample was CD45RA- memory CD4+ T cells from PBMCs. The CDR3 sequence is CASHLDRGNQPQHF. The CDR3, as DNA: TGTGCCAGTCATTTGGACAGAGGCAATCAGCCCCAGCATTTT.